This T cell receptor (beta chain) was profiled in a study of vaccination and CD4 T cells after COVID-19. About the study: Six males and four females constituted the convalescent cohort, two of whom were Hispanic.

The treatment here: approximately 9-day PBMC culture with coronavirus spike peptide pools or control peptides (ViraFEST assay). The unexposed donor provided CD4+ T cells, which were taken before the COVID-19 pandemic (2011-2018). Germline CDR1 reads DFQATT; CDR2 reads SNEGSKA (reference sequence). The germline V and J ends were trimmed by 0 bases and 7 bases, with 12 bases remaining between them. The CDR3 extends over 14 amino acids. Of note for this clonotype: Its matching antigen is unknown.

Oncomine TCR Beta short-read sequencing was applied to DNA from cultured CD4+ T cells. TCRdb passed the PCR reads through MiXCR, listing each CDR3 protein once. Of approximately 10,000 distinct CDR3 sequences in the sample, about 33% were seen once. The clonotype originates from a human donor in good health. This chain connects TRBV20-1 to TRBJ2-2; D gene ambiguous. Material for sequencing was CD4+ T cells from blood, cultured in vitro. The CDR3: CSARDVRSIGELFF. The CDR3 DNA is TGCAGTGCTAGAGATGTGAGGTCCATCGGGGAGCTGTTTTTT.